The 4 T cell receptor beta chains in this list originate from one sample, sequenced in a study of monozygotic twins with inflammatory bowel disease. After re-calling the 5' RACE reads, TCRdb lists one entry per CDR3 protein, DNA absent. The data show 400,000 to 500,000 distinct CDR3 sequences, and the top ten clones hold about 2.3%. Material: blood. These receptors all come from a human donor with ulcerative colitis or Crohn's disease, or a healthy co-twin of an affected twin (not recorded which).

This sequence joins TRBV24-1 and TRBJ2-1; with no DNA, the TCRdb D assignment of TRBD1 cannot be verified. CDR3 size: 14 residues. Germline V CDR1 and CDR2: KGHDR, SFDVKD. CDR3 in amino acids: CATSSSGKGNEQFF.

This chain joins TRBV20-1 and TRBJ1-5; TCRdb lists TRBD1, though no DNA is available to test this call. CDR3 length: 12 residues. Germline CDR1 and CDR2: DFQATT and SNEGSKA (reference sequence). CDR3 sequence reads: CSAGTGIQPQHF.

The genes are TRBV18 and TRBJ1-2; the D call from TCRdb, TRBD1, cannot be confirmed without DNA. The CDR3 spans 13 residues. The germline gives CDR1 KGHSH, CDR2 LQKENI. The CDR3 protein is CASSPKQGDGYTF. The variable domain in full, completed from reference TRBV18 and TRBJ1-2, reads NAGVMQNPRHLVRRRGQEARLRCSPMKGHSHVYWYRQLPEEGLKFMVYLQKENIIDESGMPKERFSAEFPKEGPSILRIQQVVRGDSAAYFCASSPKQGDGYTFGSGTRLTVV.

The chain joins TRBV20-1 to TRBJ2-1; as DNA is missing, the TRBD1 call by TCRdb cannot be tested. This CDR3 spans 14 amino acids. Germline CDR1 and CDR2: DFQATT and SNEGSKA (reference sequence). CDR3 amino acids: CSARDRDGYNEQFF.